This T cell receptor beta chain was sequenced in a study of blood T cell repertoires in COVID-19. Study-wide context: T cells, B-cell-depleted T cells, or PBMCs provided the cDNA or gDNA that served as material.

The authors' processing: Reference gene primer amplification yielded estimated nucleated cell counts. Clones were read by immunoSEQ multiplex PCR, and TCRdb kept only the in-frame ones, dropping some. For V, J and clone size, that table is used; D and trimming come from the DNA. The sample holds 150,000 to 200,000 clones, 80% to 90% seen once. The V segment lost 9 bases and the J segment 1 base; nucleotides outside the gene matches: 7. The germline V gene has CDR1 SNHLY and CDR2 FYNNEI. The CDR3 spans 14 residues. Sequenced input: PBMCs or T cells enriched from blood (not recorded which). The chain links TRBV2 to TRBJ2-7; 9 bases align to TRBD2. The receptor's source is a woman under 30 who had recovered from COVID-19. CDR3 nucleotides: TGTGCCAGTCGGCTAGCGGGAATATCCTACGAGCAGTACTTC. It codes for CASRLAGISYEQYF.